This is a list of T cell receptor beta chains from one sample in a study of blood T cell repertoires in COVID-19. Libraries were prepared by immunoSEQ multiplex PCR; TCRdb keeps only in-frame clonotypes and omits some of them. The table records about 350,000 clones, approximately 89% of them present only once. Sample: peripheral blood. The receptors originated from a woman aged 55 to 70 with COVID-19, enrolled during active disease. Each CDR3 is given with its conserved first and last residue. The order of the fields is V gene, D gene, clone size, J gene, CDR3 protein, CDR3 DNA. The D gene is left open where the match is weak. Part of the rows lack a size; the others show once, few, many or a class for expanded clones.

TRBV6-6	.	.	TRBJ1-2	CASSYSPPEFYGYTF	TGTGCCAGCAGTTACTCCCCCCCGGAGTTCTATGGCTACACCTTC
TRBV10-3	TRBD1	.	TRBJ1-1	CAISERDRGVVAFF	TGTGCCATCAGTGAGAGGGACAGGGGGGTAGTAGCTTTCTTT
TRBV19	.	.	TRBJ1-5	CASTNKRSNQPQHF	TGTGCCAGTACCAATAAGCGGAGCAATCAGCCCCAGCATTTT
TRBV5-4	TRBD2	.	TRBJ2-7	CASSHGLAGGGVEQYF	TGTGCCAGCAGCCACGGACTAGCGGGGGGCGGAGTCGAGCAGTACTTC
TRBV7-8	TRBD1	.	TRBJ2-2	CASSWDRGRTGELFF	TGTGCCAGCAGCTGGGACAGGGGTCGCACCGGGGAGCTGTTTTTT
TRBV7-2	.	.	TRBJ2-1	CASSLGLANEQFF	TGTGCCAGCAGTCTTGGACTGGCAAATGAGCAGTTCTTC
TRBV3-1/TRBV3-2	TRBD1	.	TRBJ1-4	CASSFRQGGNEKLFF	TGTGCCAGCAGCTTTCGACAGGGAGGCAATGAAAAACTGTTTTTT
TRBV19	.	.	TRBJ1-2	CASSRAGNYGYTF	TGTGCCAGTAGCAGGGCAGGGAACTATGGCTACACCTTC
TRBV6-1	.	.	TRBJ1-1	CASSEATGGTEAFF	TGTGCCAGCAGTGAAGCGACAGGTGGGACTGAAGCTTTCTTT
TRBV15	.	.	TRBJ1-1	CATRGSRTEAFF	TGTGCCACCCGGGGGAGTCGCACTGAAGCTTTCTTT
TRBV19	.	few	TRBJ1-2	CASSTRGQRGYTF	TGTGCCAGTAGTACCCGAGGACAACGTGGCTACACCTTC
TRBV7-3	.	.	TRBJ1-1	CASSTTVFGEAFF	TGTGCCAGCAGCACGACAGTCTTCGGTGAAGCTTTCTTT
TRBV7-2	TRBD1	.	TRBJ1-6	CASSNQGGNSPLHF	TGTGCCAGCAGCAACCAGGGGGGCAATTCACCCCTCCACTTT
TRBV5-6	TRBD2	.	TRBJ2-5	CASRVSGGARETQYF	TGTGCCAGCAGGGTCTCGGGGGGGGCCCGGGAGACCCAGTACTTC
TRBV29-1	.	.	TRBJ1-5	CSVAGGNQPQHF	TGCAGCGTTGCAGGGGGCAATCAGCCCCAGCATTTT
TRBV19	TRBD1	.	TRBJ2-4	CASGTDRGTNIQYF	TGTGCCAGCGGCACCGACAGGGGGACAAACATTCAGTACTTC
TRBV2	TRBD1	.	TRBJ1-5	CASSEGAGGYQPQHF	TGTGCCAGCAGTGAAGGGGCAGGGGGATACCAGCCCCAGCATTTT
TRBV7-6	TRBD2	.	TRBJ2-1	CASNDFGTSGGGYNEQFF	TGTGCCAGCAACGACTTCGGGACTAGCGGGGGAGGATACAATGAGCAGTTCTTC